This T cell receptor (beta chain) appears in the sequencing data of a study of blood T cell repertoires in COVID-19. The CDR3 contains 14 residues. The germline CDR1 and CDR2 sequences are SGHRS and YFSETQ. The junction had 4 bases not matched to a gene; V was cut back by 2 bases and J by 2 bases. TCRdb's copy holds only in-frame clones and misses some; the assay was immunoSEQ multiplex PCR. The table shows around 140,000 clones, with about four fifths occurring only once. The rearrangement links TRBV5-1 to TRBJ2-7; 7 positions match TRBD1. This receptor was identified in a human donor in a cohort sampled during active COVID-19. The sequenced sample was peripheral blood. In DNA form, the CDR3 reads TGCGCCAGCAGCTTAAGGGGGCAAGCCTACGAGCAGTACTTC. Protein: CASSLRGQAYEQYF.